A single sample gave rise to the 4 T cell receptor beta chains below, sequenced in a study of T cell changes during pregnancy in multiple sclerosis. Assay used: immunoSEQ multiplex PCR; TCRdb lists only in-frame clones, some missing. The sample comprises 45,000 or so clones, approximately 96% of which are singletons, and about 0.89% rests with the top ten. This sample comprised peripheral blood, obtained in the second trimester of pregnancy. The receptors were sampled from a female donor with multiple sclerosis, enrolled in a pregnancy study.

The J gene is TRBJ2-3, the V gene TRBV9; D is perhaps TRBD2 (6 bases). V was cut by 3 bases and J by 1 base, with 12 bases left in between. There are 15 residues in the CDR3. CDR1 and CDR2 from the germline V gene are SGDLS and YYNGEE. The CDR3 DNA sequence: TGTGCCAGCAGCGAACCGGCGGGGCGCACAGATACGCAGTATTTT. It is translated as CASSEPAGRTDTQYF.

The rearrangement uses TRBV6-5 and TRBJ1-3, with D hard to call. Per germline, CDR1 MNHEY and CDR2 SVGAGI. The CDR3 extends over 13 amino acids. V was pared by 10 bases and J by 0 bases, with 10 bases between. CDR3 sequence: CATNSNSGNTIYF. The CDR3 DNA follows: TGTGCCACAAACTCCAACTCTGGAAACACCATATATTTT.

This chain joins TRBV10-3 and TRBJ2-2; 12 positions match TRBD2. J lost 4 bases, V lost 8 bases, and 5 bases had no gene match. Per germline, CDR1 ENHRY and CDR2 SYGVKD. The CDR3 is 15 residues long. The CDR3 DNA follows: TGTGCCATCCGACTAGCGGGAGATGGCACCGGGGAGCTGTTTTTT. It encodes CAIRLAGDGTGELFF.

This clone was detected only once. The genes are TRBV5-1 and TRBJ2-1, with a weak D call TRBD2 (5 bases). Germline V CDR1 and CDR2: SGHRS, YFSETQ. With 2 bases removed from V and 2 bases from J, the gap between germline ends came to 17 bases. The CDR3 totals 17 residues. CDR3 in DNA: TGCGCCAGCAGCTTTGGACTGAGCGGCCGGCCCTACAATGAGCAGTTCTTC. Translating gives CASSFGLSGRPYNEQFF. Looking up the rest from reference TRBV5-1 and TRBJ2-1 gives the full variable domain: KAGVTQTPRYLIKTRGQQVTLSCSPISGHRSVSWYQQTPGQGLQFLFEYFSETQRNKGNFPGRFSGRQFSNSRSEMNVSTLELGDSALYLCASSFGLSGRPYNEQFFGPGTRLTVL.